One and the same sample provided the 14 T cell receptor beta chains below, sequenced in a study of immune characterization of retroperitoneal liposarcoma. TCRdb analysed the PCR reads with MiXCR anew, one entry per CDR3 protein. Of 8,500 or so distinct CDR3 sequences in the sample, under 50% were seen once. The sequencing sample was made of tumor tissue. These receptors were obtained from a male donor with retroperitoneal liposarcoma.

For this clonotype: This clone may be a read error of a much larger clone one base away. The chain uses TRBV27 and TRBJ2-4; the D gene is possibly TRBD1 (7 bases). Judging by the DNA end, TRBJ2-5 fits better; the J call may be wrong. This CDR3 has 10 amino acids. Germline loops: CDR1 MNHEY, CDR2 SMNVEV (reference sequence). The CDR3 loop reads CVAGGETQYF. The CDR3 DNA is TGTGTCGCAGGGGGGGAGACCCAGTACTTC.

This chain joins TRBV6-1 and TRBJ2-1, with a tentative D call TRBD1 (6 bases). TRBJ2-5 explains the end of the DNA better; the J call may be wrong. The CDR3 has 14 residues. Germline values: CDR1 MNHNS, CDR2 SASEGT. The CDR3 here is CASSEEAGAGTQYF. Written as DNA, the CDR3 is TGTGCCAGCAGTGAAGAAGCAGGGGCGGGGACCCAGTACTTC.

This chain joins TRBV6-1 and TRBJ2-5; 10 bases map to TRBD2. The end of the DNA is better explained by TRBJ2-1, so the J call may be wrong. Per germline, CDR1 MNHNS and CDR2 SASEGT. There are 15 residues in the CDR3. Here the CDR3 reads CASSYSAGGQFGQFF. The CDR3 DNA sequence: TGTGCCAGCAGTTATTCAGCGGGAGGGCAATTCGGGCAGTTCTTC.

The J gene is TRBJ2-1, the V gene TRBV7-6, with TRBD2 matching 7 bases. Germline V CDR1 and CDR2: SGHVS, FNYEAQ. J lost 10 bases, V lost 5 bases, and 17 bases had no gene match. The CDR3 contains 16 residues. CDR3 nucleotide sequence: TGTGCCAGCAGCCCAAGTGGCGGGAGTCTCTCCTACGAGCAGTTCTTC. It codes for CASSPSGGSLSYEQFF.

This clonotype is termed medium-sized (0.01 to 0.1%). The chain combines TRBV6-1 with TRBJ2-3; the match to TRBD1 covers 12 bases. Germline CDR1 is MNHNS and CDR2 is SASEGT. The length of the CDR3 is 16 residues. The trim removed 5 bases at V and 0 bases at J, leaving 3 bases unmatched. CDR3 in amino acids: CASSSGTGGSTDTQYF. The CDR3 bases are TGTGCCAGCAGTTCCGGGACAGGGGGCAGCACAGATACGCAGTATTTT.

CDR3 loop: CASSYSDSGKTGGEQFF. As DNA, the CDR3 is TGTGCCAGCAGTTACTCGGATAGCGGGAAGACAGGAGGTGAGCAGTTCTTC. The genes are TRBV6-6 and TRBJ2-1; 8 bases are shared with TRBD2. V gave up 0 bases and J gave up 9 bases; unmatched junction bases: 13. This CDR3 is built from 17 residues. Germline CDR1 is MNHNY and CDR2 is SVGAGI (reference sequence).

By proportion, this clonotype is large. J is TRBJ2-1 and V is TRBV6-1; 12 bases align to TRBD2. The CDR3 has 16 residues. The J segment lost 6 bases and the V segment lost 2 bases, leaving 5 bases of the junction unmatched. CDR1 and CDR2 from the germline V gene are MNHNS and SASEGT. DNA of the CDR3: TGTGCCAGCAGTGAAACGTGGACTAGCGGGACCAATGAGCAGTTCTTC. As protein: CASSETWTSGTNEQFF.

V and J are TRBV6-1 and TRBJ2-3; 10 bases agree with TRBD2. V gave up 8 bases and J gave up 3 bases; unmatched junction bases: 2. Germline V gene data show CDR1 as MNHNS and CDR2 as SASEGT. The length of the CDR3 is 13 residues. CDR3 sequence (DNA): TGTGCCAGCGGACTAGCGGAAACAGATACGCAGTATTTT. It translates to CASGLAETDTQYF.

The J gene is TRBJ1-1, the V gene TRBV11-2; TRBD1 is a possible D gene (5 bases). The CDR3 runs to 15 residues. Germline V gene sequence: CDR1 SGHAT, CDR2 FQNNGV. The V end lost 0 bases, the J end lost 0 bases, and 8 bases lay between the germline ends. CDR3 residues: CASSLEGRLNTEAFF. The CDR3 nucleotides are TGTGCCAGCAGCTTAGAGGGGCGGTTGAACACTGAAGCTTTCTTT. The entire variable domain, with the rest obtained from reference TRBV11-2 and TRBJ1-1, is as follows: EAGVAQSPRYKIIEKRQSVAFWCNPISGHATLYWYQQILGQGPKLLIQFQNNGVVDDSQLPKDRFSAERLKGVDSTLKIQPAKLEDSAVYLCASSLEGRLNTEAFFGQGTRLTVV.

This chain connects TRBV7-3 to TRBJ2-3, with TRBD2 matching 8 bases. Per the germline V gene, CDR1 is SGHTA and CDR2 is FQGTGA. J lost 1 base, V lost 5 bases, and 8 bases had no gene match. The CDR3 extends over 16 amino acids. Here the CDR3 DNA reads TGTGCCAGCAGCACCTCACTAGCGGTAGGCACAGATACGCAGTATTTT. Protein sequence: CASSTSLAVGTDTQYF. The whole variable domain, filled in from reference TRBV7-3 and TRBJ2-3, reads GAGVSQTPSNKVTEKGKYVELRCDPISGHTALYWYRQSLGQGPEFLIYFQGTGAADDSGLPNDRFFAVRPEGSVSTLKIQRTERGDSAVYLCASSTSLAVGTDTQYFGPGTRLTVL.

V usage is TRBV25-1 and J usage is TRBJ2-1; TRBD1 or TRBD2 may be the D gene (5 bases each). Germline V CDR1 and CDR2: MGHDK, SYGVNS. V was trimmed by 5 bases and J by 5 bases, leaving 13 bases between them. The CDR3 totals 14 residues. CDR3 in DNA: TGTGCCAGCAGTCCCCCTCGGGACCACAATGAGCAGTTCTTC. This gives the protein CASSPPRDHNEQFF. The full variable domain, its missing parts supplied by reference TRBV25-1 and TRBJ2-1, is EADIYQTPRYLVIGTGKKITLECSQTMGHDKMYWYQQDPGMELHLIHYSYGVNSTEKGDLSSESTVSRIRTEHFPLTLESARPSHTSQYLCASSPPRDHNEQFFGPGTRLTVL.

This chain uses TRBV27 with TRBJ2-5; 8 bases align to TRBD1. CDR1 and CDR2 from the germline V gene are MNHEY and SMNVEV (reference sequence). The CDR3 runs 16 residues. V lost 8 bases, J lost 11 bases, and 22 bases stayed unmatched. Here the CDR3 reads CASVITGGISYNEQYF. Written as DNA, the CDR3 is TGTGCCAGCGTAATAACAGGGGGTATCTCCTACAATGAGCAGTACTTC.

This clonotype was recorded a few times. As DNA, the CDR3 is TGTGCCGGAAAGATGCACCTTGAGTCGGATACGCAGTATTTT. It specifies CAGKMHLESDTQYF. This chain uses TRBV6-1 with TRBJ2-3; D gene uncertain. The CDR3 is made up of 14 amino acids. Germline loops: CDR1 MNHNS, CDR2 SASEGT. Trimming shortened V by 11 bases and J by 6 bases, and 21 bases separated the two germline ends.

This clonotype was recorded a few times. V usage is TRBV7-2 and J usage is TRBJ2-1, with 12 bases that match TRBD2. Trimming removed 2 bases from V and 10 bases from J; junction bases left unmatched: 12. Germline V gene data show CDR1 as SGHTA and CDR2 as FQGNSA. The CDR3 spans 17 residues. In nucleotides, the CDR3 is TGTGCCAGCAGCTTATATCCTAGCGGGAGGGCCGCCAACGAGCAGTTCTTC. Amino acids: CASSLYPSGRAANEQFF.